The 6 T cell receptor beta chains below all came from one sample that was sequenced in a study of blood T cells in healthy people across ages. A second roughly 6 to 11 cycle PCR used barcoded and J-beta primers. Via MiXCR, TCRdb re-called the 5' RACE reads, giving one row per CDR3 protein. The table has 600,000 or so distinct CDR3 sequences, roughly 20% seen once. The sequenced sample was blood. These receptor sequences come from a man between 65 and 85 years old in good health.

This clonotype appeared a few times. The rearrangement joins TRBV12-3 or TRBV12-4 to TRBJ2-1; D remains unclear. Trimming took 3 bases from V and 6 from J, leaving 6 bases between them. The CDR3 totals 12 residues. In DNA, the CDR3 is TGTGCCAGCAGTTTGTACGCCAATGAGCAGTTCTTC. Residues: CASSLYANEQFF.

The chain couples TRBV5-1 to TRBJ2-5; TRBD2 matches at 7 bases. The CDR3 is 14 residues long. The V segment lost 2 bases and the J segment 3 bases; nucleotides outside the gene matches: 4. The V gene's germline CDR1 is SGHRS and CDR2 YFSETQ. The CDR3 reads CASSLTSVEETQYF. The DNA for the CDR3 is TGCGCCAGCAGCTTAACTAGCGTAGAAGAGACCCAGTACTTC.

This clonotype was detected many times. The chain links TRBV5-5 to TRBJ2-7; D possibly matches TRBD1 or TRBD2 (6 bases each). The CDR3 runs 15 residues. V lost 2 bases and J 6 bases, leaving 18 bases between the germline ends. Germline V gives CDR1 SGHKS, CDR2 YYEKEE (reference sequence). CDR3 in DNA: TGTGCCAGCAGCTTCGGAGGGGGAGCCTCACCCGAGCAGTACTTC. It codes for CASSFGGGASPEQYF.

This chain connects TRBV6-6 to TRBJ2-5, with D uncertain. The J call is in doubt because the DNA end fits TRBJ2-1 better. Germline assignment: CDR1 MNHNY and CDR2 SVGAGI (reference sequence). This CDR3 spans 15 amino acids. CDR3 sequence (DNA): TGTGCCAGCAGTTACTCACATTGGGCCACATGGGAGCAGTTCTTC. It yields the protein CASSYSHWATWEQFF.

This chain connects TRBV20-1 to TRBJ2-4; 10 bases map to TRBD1. After removal of 6 bases from V and 8 bases from J, the junction contained 10 bases not matched to a gene. Germline-derived CDR1 and CDR2 are DFQATT and SNEGSKA (reference sequence). CDR3 length: 14 residues. CDR3 nucleotide sequence: TGCAGTGCACACCCGGGACAGGGGACGGACATTCAGTACTTC. This sequence encodes CSAHPGQGTDIQYF.

This clonotype was observed a few times. A much larger clone sits a single nucleotide away, making a read error possible. This chain uses TRBV27 with TRBJ1-5; D is ambiguous. Deletions cut 6 bases from V and 0 bases from J, with 6 bases between. This CDR3 region has 13 residues. Germline CDR1 is MNHEY and CDR2 is SMNVEV (reference sequence). The CDR3 loop reads CASRPYSNQPQHF. The CDR3 nucleotides are TGTGCCAGCAGACCCTATAGCAATCAGCCCCAGCATTTT.